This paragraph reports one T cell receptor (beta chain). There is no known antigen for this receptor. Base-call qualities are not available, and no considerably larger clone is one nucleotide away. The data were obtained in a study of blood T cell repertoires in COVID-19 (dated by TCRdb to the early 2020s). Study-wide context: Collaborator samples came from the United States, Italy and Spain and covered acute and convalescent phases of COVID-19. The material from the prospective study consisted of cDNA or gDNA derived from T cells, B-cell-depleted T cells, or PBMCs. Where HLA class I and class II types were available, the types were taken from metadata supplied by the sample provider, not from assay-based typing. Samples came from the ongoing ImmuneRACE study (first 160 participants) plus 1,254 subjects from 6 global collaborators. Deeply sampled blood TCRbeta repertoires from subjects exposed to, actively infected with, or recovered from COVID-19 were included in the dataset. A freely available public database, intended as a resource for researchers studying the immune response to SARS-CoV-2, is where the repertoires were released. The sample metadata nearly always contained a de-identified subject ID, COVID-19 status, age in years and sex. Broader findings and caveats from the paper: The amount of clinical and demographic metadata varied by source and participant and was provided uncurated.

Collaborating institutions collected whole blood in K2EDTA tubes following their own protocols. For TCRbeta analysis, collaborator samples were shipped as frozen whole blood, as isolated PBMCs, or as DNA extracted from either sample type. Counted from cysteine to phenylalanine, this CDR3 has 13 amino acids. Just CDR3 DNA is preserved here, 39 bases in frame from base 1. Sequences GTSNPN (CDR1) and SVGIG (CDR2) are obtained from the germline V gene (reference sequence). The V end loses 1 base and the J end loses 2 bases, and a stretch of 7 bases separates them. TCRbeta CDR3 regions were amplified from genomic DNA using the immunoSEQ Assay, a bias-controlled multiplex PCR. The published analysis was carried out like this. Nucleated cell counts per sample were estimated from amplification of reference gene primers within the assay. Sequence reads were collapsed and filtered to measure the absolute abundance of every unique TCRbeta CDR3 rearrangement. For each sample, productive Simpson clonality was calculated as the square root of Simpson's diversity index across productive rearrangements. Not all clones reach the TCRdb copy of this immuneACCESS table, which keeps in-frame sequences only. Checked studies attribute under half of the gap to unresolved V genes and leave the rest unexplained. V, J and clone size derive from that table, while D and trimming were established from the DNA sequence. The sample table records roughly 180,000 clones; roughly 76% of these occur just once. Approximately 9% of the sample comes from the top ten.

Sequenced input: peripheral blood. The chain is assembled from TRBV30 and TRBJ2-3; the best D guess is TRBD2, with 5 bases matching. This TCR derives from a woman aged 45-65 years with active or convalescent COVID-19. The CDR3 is CAWSEADTDTQYF. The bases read TGTGCCTGGAGTGAAGCGGACACAGATACGCAGTATTTT.